The 30 T cell receptor beta chains presented below share a single source sample, sequenced in a study of blood T cell repertoires in COVID-19. Here immunoSEQ multiplex PCR was the method, and the copy in TCRdb shows in-frame clones only, minus some. The repertoire holds a few hundred thousand clones, roughly 90% seen once, with about 1.7% in the top ten. Source material: peripheral blood. These receptors came from a woman under 40 with COVID-19, enrolled during active disease.

The chain is built from TRBV28 and TRBJ1-1, with TRBD1 as a possible D gene (5 bases). The V end lost 4 bases, the J end lost 1 base, and 10 bases lay between the germline ends. Germline-derived CDR1 and CDR2 are MDHEN and SYDVKM. The CDR3 is made up of 14 amino acids. This chain's CDR3 is CASSWEDTNTEAFF. The CDR3 coding sequence is TGTGCCAGCAGTTGGGAGGACACGAACACTGAAGCTTTCTTT.

This chain links TRBV7-6 with TRBJ1-2, with 10 bases aligning to TRBD1. Per germline, CDR1 SGHVS and CDR2 FNYEAQ. V shed 5 bases, J shed 5 bases, and the junction held 5 bases outside the gene matches. This CDR3 contains 14 residues. Here the CDR3 DNA reads TGTGCCAGCAGCATGGGGACAGGGGAGTATGGCTACACCTTC. Residues: CASSMGTGEYGYTF.

The chain combines TRBV3-1 (or the pseudogene TRBV3-2) with TRBJ1-1; 7 bases agree with TRBD1. J gave up 6 bases and V 3 bases, and 10 bases lay outside the gene matches. Per the germline V gene, CDR1 is LGHDT and CDR2 is YNNKEL (reference sequence). The CDR3 covers 15 residues. CDR3 residues: CASSHRYRGLAEAFF. DNA for the CDR3: TGTGCCAGCAGCCATCGTTACAGGGGTCTCGCTGAAGCTTTCTTT.

This rearrangement joins TRBV6-7 to TRBJ2-3; TRBD2 aligns across 8 bases. TRBV6-7 is filed as an ORF, its function uncertain. V was pared by 9 bases and J by 4 bases, with 3 bases of the junction left unmatched. The CDR3 covers 12 residues. The CDR3 loop is CARRGAPDTQYF. In DNA form, the CDR3 reads TGTGCCAGGCGGGGGGCCCCAGATACGCAGTATTTT.

This sequence joins TRBV30 and TRBJ1-4, with 7 bases matching TRBD1. CDR1 GTSNPN and CDR2 SVGIG come from the germline V gene (reference sequence). This CDR3 contains 15 residues. The V and J ends lost 5 bases and 4 bases, in that order; junction bases with no gene match: 10. CDR3 residues: CAWGLLGQRNEKLFF. The CDR3, as DNA: TGTGCCTGGGGACTACTGGGACAGCGTAATGAAAAACTGTTTTTT.

The sample holds a few counts of this clone. The V gene is TRBV19, the J gene TRBJ2-6, with D perhaps matching TRBD1 (5 bases). The CDR3 length is 15 residues. Germline-derived CDR1 and CDR2 are LNHDA and SQIVND (reference sequence). V dropped 7 bases and J dropped 0 bases, with 10 bases sitting between them. Written as DNA, the CDR3 is TGTGCCAGTAATTTCAGGGTCTCTGGGGCCAACGTCCTGACTTTC. Its protein product is CASNFRVSGANVLTF.

The gene calls are TRBV2 and TRBJ2-2, with 8 bases aligning to TRBD1. CDR1 SNHLY and CDR2 FYNNEI come from the germline V gene. The CDR3 is made up of 14 amino acids. J was trimmed by 7 bases and V by 6 bases; bases with no gene match: 7. For the CDR3, the DNA is TGTGCCAGCAGCGCCCAGGGGGCGATCGGGGAGCTGTTTTTT. It translates to CASSAQGAIGELFF. Based on the CDR3 plus reference TRBV2 and TRBJ2-2, the full variable domain is EPEVTQTPSHQVTQMGQEVILRCVPISNHLYFYWYRQILGQKVEFLVSFYNNEISEKSEIFDDQFSVERPDGSNFTLKIRSTKLEDSAMYFCASSAQGAIGELFFGEGSRLTVL.

V and J are TRBV7-6 and TRBJ2-2; 9 positions agree with TRBD1. The CDR3 has 17 residues. CDR1 and CDR2 from the germline V gene are SGHVS and FNYEAQ. Trimming cost V 0 bases and J 5 bases; bases outside gene matches: 7. CDR3 in amino acids: CASSLAGQGPLTGELFF. Written as DNA, the CDR3 is TGTGCCAGCAGCTTAGCTGGACAGGGGCCCCTAACCGGGGAGCTGTTTTTT.

This clone was recorded a few times. This chain links TRBV6-2 or TRBV6-3 with TRBJ1-1; D is unresolved. Germline V lookup: CDR1 MNHEY, CDR2 SVGEGT. With 2 bases removed from V and 0 bases from J, the gap between germline ends came to 7 bases. The CDR3 sequence is 14 residues long. The CDR3 DNA follows: TGTGCCAGCAGTTACAGACACCTGAACACTGAAGCTTTCTTT. Its protein is CASSYRHLNTEAFF.

V is TRBV5-1 and J is TRBJ2-2, with TRBD2 as a possible D gene (5 bases). Germline CDR1 and CDR2: SGHRS and YFSETQ. The germline V and J ends were trimmed by 0 bases and 2 bases, with 5 bases remaining between them. The CDR3 is 14 amino acids. The CDR3 here is CASSLGTNTGELFF. The DNA of the CDR3 is TGCGCCAGCAGCTTGGGGACTAACACCGGGGAGCTGTTTTTT.

This chain connects TRBV2 to TRBJ2-2; 9 bases align to TRBD1. The CDR3 is 14 amino acids. CDR1 is SNHLY, CDR2 FYNNEI, per germline. V lost 5 bases to trimming and J lost 7 bases; unmatched junction nucleotides: 5. CDR3 bases: TGTGCCAGCAGTCCCGGGACAGGGCTCGGGGAGCTGTTTTTT. Protein sequence: CASSPGTGLGELFF.

The CDR3 region is CASSLDRDTYNEQFF. CDR3 in DNA: TGTGCCAGCAGCTTGGATCGGGACACCTACAATGAGCAGTTCTTC. This chain joins TRBV5-4 and TRBJ2-1, with a tentative D call TRBD1 (6 bases). Germline CDR1 is SGHNT and CDR2 is YYREEE (reference sequence). The CDR3 runs to 15 residues. V gave up 0 bases and J gave up 2 bases, with 9 bases separating them.

As DNA, the CDR3 is TGTGCCAGCAGTGAACTTAGTACTAGTTCACCCCTCCACTTT. Translated: CASSELSTSSPLHF. The chain couples TRBV6-4 to TRBJ1-6; D ambiguous. V was cut by 3 bases and J by 9 bases, with 12 bases left in between. This CDR3 has 14 residues. Germline CDR1 is MRHNA and CDR2 is SNTAGT.

V is TRBV19 and J is TRBJ1-2, with D unresolved. The CDR3 contains 14 residues. V was cut by 3 bases and J by 7 bases, with 15 bases left in between. From germline, CDR1 is LNHDA and CDR2 SQIVND (reference sequence). This CDR3 reads CASSISSVAGGYTF. The CDR3 DNA is TGTGCCAGTAGTATCTCCTCGGTCGCGGGTGGCTACACCTTC. Using reference TRBV19 and TRBJ1-2 for the parts outside the CDR3, the full variable domain is DGGITQSPKYLFRKEGQNVTLSCEQNLNHDAMYWYRQDPGQGLRLIYYSQIVNDFQKGDIAEGYSVSREKKESFPLTVTSAQKNPTAFYLCASSISSVAGGYTFGSGTRLTVV.

The chain recombines TRBV29-1 with TRBJ1-2; 7 nucleotides match TRBD1. Germline CDR1 and CDR2: SQVTM and ANQGSEA. The CDR3 loop spans 12 amino acids. After removal of 7 bases from V and 4 bases from J, the junction contained 6 bases not matched to a gene. CDR3 amino acids: CSAGDRAYGYTF. As DNA, the CDR3 is TGCAGCGCCGGCGACAGGGCCTATGGCTACACCTTC.

The CDR3 sequence is CASSYWTGGAGQPQHF. The CDR3 DNA follows: TGTGCCAGCAGTTACTGGACAGGGGGCGCGGGGCAGCCCCAGCATTTT. This chain connects TRBV6-2 or TRBV6-3 to TRBJ1-5, with 11 nucleotides matching TRBD1. Germline CDR1 MNHEY, CDR2 SVGEGT. V shed 1 base and J 7 bases; nucleotides not matched to a gene: 6. The CDR3 totals 16 residues.

The CDR3 region is CASRSGGAGELFF. The CDR3 DNA follows: TGTGCCAGCAGGTCCGGGGGTGCCGGGGAGCTGTTTTTT. This chain joins TRBV27 and TRBJ2-2, with TRBD2 as a possible D gene (6 bases). Trimming cost V 6 bases and J 6 bases, with 11 bases left between them. CDR1 is MNHEY, CDR2 SMNVEV, per germline (reference sequence). This CDR3 has 13 residues.

This sequence joins TRBV5-1 and TRBJ2-7; no firm D call. CDR3 length: 15 residues. V lost 0 bases, J lost 4 bases, and 14 bases lay in between. Germline CDR1 reads SGHRS; CDR2 reads YFSETQ. Written as DNA, the CDR3 is TGCGCCAGCAGCTTGGGTCCAGACAAGGAATACGAGCAGTACTTC. It yields the protein CASSLGPDKEYEQYF.

CDR3 nucleotide sequence: TGTGCCAGCAGTTACGCCGGACAGGGCCCTCTAAATTCACCCCTCCACTTT. It encodes CASSYAGQGPLNSPLHF. V is TRBV6-2 or TRBV6-3 and J is TRBJ1-6, with 8 bases lining up with TRBD1. V lost 2 bases and J lost 7; bases outside the gene matches: 10. The CDR3 totals 17 residues. Per the germline V gene, CDR1 is MNHEY and CDR2 is SVGEGT.

The CDR3 region has the DNA TGTGCCAGCAGTCTCCGTTCCGGGGGGATGGAGACCCAGTACTTC. Translated: CASSLRSGGMETQYF. The V gene is TRBV3-1 (or the pseudogene TRBV3-2), the J gene TRBJ2-5; TRBD2 matches at 7 bases. The CDR3 totals 15 residues. V lost 6 bases to trimming and J lost 5 bases; unmatched junction nucleotides: 12. From germline, CDR1 is LGHDT and CDR2 YNNKEL (reference sequence).

The rearrangement joins TRBV28 to TRBJ1-2; maybe TRBD1 (5 bases). Germline V CDR1 and CDR2: MDHEN, SYDVKM. The CDR3 consists of 13 residues. The V end was cut by 7 bases, the J end by 4 bases, with 13 bases between. The CDR3 DNA is TGTGCCAGCACCCAGGGTATTAGCTATGGCTACACCTTC. Amino acid sequence: CASTQGISYGYTF.

This clone has a handful of counts. The rearrangement links TRBV18 to TRBJ2-5, with a possible D match to TRBD2 (5 bases). Germline V lookup: CDR1 KGHSH, CDR2 LQKENI. This CDR3 is built from 13 residues. Deletions cut 5 bases from V and 5 bases from J, with 12 bases between. The CDR3 sequence: CASSAGYAETQYF. In DNA, the CDR3 is TGTGCCAGCTCAGCGGGCTATGCGGAGACCCAGTACTTC.

This clone appeared a few times. This chain joins TRBV19 and TRBJ1-1; D is possibly TRBD1 (6 bases). CDR3 size: 13 residues. Germline V gene data show CDR1 as LNHDA and CDR2 as SQIVND (reference sequence). V was shortened by 6 bases and J by 2 bases, with 10 bases between the two germline ends. Here the CDR3 DNA reads TGTGCCAGTAGGGACAGCATTAACACTGAAGCTTTCTTT. Its translation is CASRDSINTEAFF. The variable domain in full, completed from reference TRBV19 and TRBJ1-1, reads DGGITQSPKYLFRKEGQNVTLSCEQNLNHDAMYWYRQDPGQGLRLIYYSQIVNDFQKGDIAEGYSVSREKKESFPLTVTSAQKNPTAFYLCASRDSINTEAFFGQGTRLTVV.

V usage is TRBV2 and J usage is TRBJ2-7; TRBD1 might be the D (6 bases). The V end lost 1 base, the J end lost 4 bases, and 17 bases lay between the germline ends. In germline, CDR1 is SNHLY, CDR2 FYNNEI. The CDR3 loop spans 16 amino acids. The CDR3 nucleotides read TGTGCCAGCAGTGAAGATGACGCCATACAGGGTTACGAGCAGTACGTC. Protein product: CASSEDDAIQGYEQYV.

The V call is TRBV18, the J call TRBJ1-2; D may be TRBD1 (6 bases). Per germline, CDR1 KGHSH and CDR2 LQKENI. Trimming pared 6 bases from V and 4 bases from J, leaving 18 bases between. The CDR3 spans 15 residues. This CDR3 is CASSGPGQLSYGYTF. The CDR3 coding sequence is TGTGCCAGCTCGGGCCCCGGACAGCTGTCCTATGGCTACACCTTC.

The chain has TRBV9 and TRBJ1-2; perhaps TRBD1 as D (6 bases). The CDR3 consists of 14 residues. V was pared by 5 bases and J by 8 bases, with 19 bases between. Germline V gives CDR1 SGDLS, CDR2 YYNGEE. The CDR3 region is CASRVGGSTGGYTF. CDR3 coding DNA: TGTGCCAGCAGGGTCGGAGGATCTACAGGGGGCTACACCTTC.

The V call is TRBV5-1, the J call TRBJ1-4; D is unclear. The CDR3 has 13 amino acids. Trimming shortened V by 4 bases and J by 2 bases, and 6 bases separated the two germline ends. Germline assignment: CDR1 SGHRS and CDR2 YFSETQ. CDR3 in DNA: TGCGCCAGCAGCCCCGGGACTAATGAAAAACTGTTTTTT. Translation gives CASSPGTNEKLFF.

The chain couples TRBV6-4 to TRBJ2-4; D perhaps matches TRBD2 (6 bases). Germline CDR1 is MRHNA and CDR2 is SNTAGT. The length of the CDR3 is 18 residues. The V gene lost 7 bases and the J gene lost 1 base, with 23 bases spanning the gap. The CDR3, as DNA: TGTGCCAGCACCGAGGGGAGGACGCAAAATTCTGCCAAAAACATTCAGTACTTC. The encoded protein is CASTEGRTQNSAKNIQYF.

The gene calls are TRBV11-1 and TRBJ1-2; TRBD1 matches at 8 bases. This CDR3 has 15 residues. Germline V CDR1 and CDR2: SGHAT, FQDESV (reference sequence). Germline trimming cut 6 bases from V and 4 bases from J; bases unmatched to any gene: 10. The DNA for the CDR3 is TGTGCCAGCAGTAGAACCGGGACAGGTCCCTATGGCTACACCTTC. It translates to CASSRTGTGPYGYTF.

The chain employs TRBV4-1 and TRBJ2-5; TRBD2 agrees at 7 bases. Germline V lookup: CDR1 MGHRA, CDR2 YSYEKL. V gave up 5 bases and J gave up 5 bases; unmatched junction bases: 11. CDR3 length equals 15 residues. CDR3 DNA sequence: TGCGCCAGCAGCTCCCAACCGGGGGAGGGGGAGACCCAGTACTTC. It codes for CASSSQPGEGETQYF.